This TCR beta chain stems from a study of T cell changes during pregnancy in multiple sclerosis. The method was immunoSEQ multiplex PCR; TCRdb's version includes in-frame clones alone and lacks a portion of them. The sample lists about 20,000 clones; roughly 90% were seen once. Germline lookup yields CDR1 MNHEY and CDR2 SMNVEV (reference sequence). Unmatched junction bases numbered 8, after V lost 6 bases and J lost 4 bases. CDR3 size: 14 residues. The sequence derives from a female donor in good health, enrolled as a control in a pregnancy study. The source was CD8+ T cells from peripheral blood mononuclear cells, collected in the second trimester of pregnancy. The chain carries TRBV27 and TRBJ2-7, with 8 bases that match TRBD2. The CDR3 DNA reads TGTGCCAGCAGCGCCGGGAGGGCGGTTTACGAGCAGTACTTC. Amino acid sequence: CASSAGRAVYEQYF.